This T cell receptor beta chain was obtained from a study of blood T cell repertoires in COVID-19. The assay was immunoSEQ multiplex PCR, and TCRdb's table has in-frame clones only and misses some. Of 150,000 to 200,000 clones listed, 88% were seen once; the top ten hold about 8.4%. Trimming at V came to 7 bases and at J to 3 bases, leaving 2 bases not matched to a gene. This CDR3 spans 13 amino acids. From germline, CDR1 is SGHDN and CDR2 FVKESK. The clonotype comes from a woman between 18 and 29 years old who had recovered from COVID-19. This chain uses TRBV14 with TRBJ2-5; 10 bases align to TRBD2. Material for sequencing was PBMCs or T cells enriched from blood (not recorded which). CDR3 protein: CASTSGSEETQYF. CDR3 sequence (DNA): TGTGCCAGCACTAGCGGGAGCGAAGAGACCCAGTACTTC.